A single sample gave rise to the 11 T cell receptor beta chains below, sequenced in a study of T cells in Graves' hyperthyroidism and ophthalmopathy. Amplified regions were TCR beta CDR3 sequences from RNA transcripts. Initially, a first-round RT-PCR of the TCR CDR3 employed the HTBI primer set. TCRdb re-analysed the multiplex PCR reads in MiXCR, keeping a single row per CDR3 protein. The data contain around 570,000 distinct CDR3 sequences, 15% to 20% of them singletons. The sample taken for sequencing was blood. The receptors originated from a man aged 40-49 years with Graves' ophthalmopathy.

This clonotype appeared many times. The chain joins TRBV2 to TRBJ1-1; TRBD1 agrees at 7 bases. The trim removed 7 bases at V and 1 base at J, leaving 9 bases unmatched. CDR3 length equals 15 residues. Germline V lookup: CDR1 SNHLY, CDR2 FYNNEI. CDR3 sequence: CASTAEGAGNTEAFF. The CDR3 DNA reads TGTGCCAGCACCGCCGAGGGGGCGGGGAACACTGAAGCTTTCTTT.

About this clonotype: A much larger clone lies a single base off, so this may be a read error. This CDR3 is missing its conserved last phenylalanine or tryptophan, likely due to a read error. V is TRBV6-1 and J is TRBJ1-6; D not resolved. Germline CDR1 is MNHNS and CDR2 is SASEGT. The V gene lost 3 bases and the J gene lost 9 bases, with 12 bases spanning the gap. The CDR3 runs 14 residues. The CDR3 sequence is CASSDRLTGSPLHL. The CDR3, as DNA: TGTGCCAGCAGTGACCGCTTGACCGGTTCACCCCTCCACCTT.

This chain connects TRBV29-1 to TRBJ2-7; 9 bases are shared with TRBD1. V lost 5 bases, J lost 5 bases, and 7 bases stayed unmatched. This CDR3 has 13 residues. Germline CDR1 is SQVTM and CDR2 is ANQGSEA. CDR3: CSVRGTGNHEQYF. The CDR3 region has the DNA TGCAGCGTTCGCGGGACAGGGAACCACGAGCAGTACTTC.

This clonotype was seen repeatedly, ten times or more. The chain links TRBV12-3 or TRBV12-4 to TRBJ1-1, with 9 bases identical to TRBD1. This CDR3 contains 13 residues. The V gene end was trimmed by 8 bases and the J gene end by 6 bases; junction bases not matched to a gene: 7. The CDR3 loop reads CASSDRGYAEAFF. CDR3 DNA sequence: TGTGCCAGCTCTGACAGGGGGTATGCTGAAGCTTTCTTT.

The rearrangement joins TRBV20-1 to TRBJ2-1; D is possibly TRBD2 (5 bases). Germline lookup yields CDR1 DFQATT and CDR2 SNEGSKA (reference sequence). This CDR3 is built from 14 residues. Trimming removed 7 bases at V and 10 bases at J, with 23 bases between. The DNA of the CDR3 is TGCAGTGTCCTAGTTGGGCAGAGGGCGGGCGAGCAGTTCTTC. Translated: CSVLVGQRAGEQFF.

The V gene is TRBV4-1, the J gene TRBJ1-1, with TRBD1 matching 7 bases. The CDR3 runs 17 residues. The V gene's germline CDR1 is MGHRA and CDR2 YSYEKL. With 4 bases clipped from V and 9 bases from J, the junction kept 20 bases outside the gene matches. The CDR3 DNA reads TGCGCCAGCAGCCCAGGACCCCTGGGACAGCAAGAAACTCAAGCTTTCTTT. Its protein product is CASSPGPLGQQETQAFF.

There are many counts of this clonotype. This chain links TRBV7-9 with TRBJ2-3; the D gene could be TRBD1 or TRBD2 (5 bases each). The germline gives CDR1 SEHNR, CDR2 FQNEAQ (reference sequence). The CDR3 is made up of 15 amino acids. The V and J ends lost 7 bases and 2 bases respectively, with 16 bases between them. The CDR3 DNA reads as TGTGCCAGCACCTCGGGGAAGACAGACACAGATACGCAGTATTTT. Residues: CASTSGKTDTDTQYF.

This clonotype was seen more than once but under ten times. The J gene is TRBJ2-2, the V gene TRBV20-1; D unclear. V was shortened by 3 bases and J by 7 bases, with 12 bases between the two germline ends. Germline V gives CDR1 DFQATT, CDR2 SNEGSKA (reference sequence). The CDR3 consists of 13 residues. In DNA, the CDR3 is TGCAGTGCTAGTTACCTCGATTACGGGGAGCTGTTTTTT. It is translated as CSASYLDYGELFF.

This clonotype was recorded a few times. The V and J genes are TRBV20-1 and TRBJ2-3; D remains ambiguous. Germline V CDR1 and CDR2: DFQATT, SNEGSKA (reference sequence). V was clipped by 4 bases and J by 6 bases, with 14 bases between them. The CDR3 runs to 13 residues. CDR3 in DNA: TGCAGTGCTACCTCCCCCCTGTCGGATACGCAGTATTTT. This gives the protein CSATSPLSDTQYF.

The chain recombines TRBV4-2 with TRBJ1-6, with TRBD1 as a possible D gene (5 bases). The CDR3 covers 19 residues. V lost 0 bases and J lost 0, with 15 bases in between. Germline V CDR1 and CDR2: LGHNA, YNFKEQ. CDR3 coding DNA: TGTGCCAGCAGCCAAGAGGGCTGGGGCCAAAGCTCCTATAATTCACCCCTCCACTTT. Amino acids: CASSQEGWGQSSYNSPLHF.

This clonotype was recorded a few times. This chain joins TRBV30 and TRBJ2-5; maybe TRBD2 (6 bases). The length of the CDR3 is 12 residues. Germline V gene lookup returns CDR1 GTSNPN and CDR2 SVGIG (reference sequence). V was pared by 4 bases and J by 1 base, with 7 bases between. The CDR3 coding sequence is TGTGCCTGGAACGGGGGCCAAGAGACCCAGTACTTC. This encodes CAWNGGQETQYF.